These 30 T cell receptor beta chains originate from one sample sequenced in a study of T-cell memory formation after mild COVID-19. TCRdb ran MiXCR on the 5' RACE reads and lists one entry per CDR3 protein. Of more than 300,000 distinct CDR3 sequences listed, over 11% are singletons. The sequenced material came from PBMCs or a T cell subset sorted from them (not recorded which). These receptors were collected from a man between 18 and 35 years old who had mild COVID-19 (a few samples of this study predate the infection). Cell type and time point are not known.

This clonotype was seen a few times. J is TRBJ1-2 and V is TRBV7-7; 9 nucleotides align to TRBD1. V lost 6 bases, J lost 4 bases, and 9 bases stayed unmatched. The germline CDR1 and CDR2 sequences are SSHAT and FNYEAQ (reference sequence). CDR3 size: 15 residues. CDR3 nucleotide sequence: TGTGCCAGCAGTTTAACAGGGGGCGTTTCCTATGGCTACACCTTC. It yields the protein CASSLTGGVSYGYTF.

On this clonotype itself: A read error may account for a junction end that differs from germline. The chain is built from TRBV29-1 and TRBJ1-1; D is uncertain. CDR3 length equals 12 residues. CDR1 is SQVTM and CDR2 is ANQGSEA in the germline V gene. As DNA, the CDR3 is TGCGGCGTATGGACCTTGATCGCTGAAGCTTTCTTT. Translated: CGVWTLIAEAFF.

There are a few counts of this clonotype. One junction end does not reproduce the germline sequence, and a read error may be involved. This sequence joins TRBV20-1 and TRBJ2-7; D may be TRBD2 (5 bases). CDR3 length equals 13 residues. Germline CDR1 and CDR2: DFQATT and SNEGSKA (reference sequence). The CDR3 loop is CNLAHHMVYEQYF. Here the CDR3 DNA reads TGTAACCTAGCCCACCATATGGTCTACGAGCAGTACTTC.

This clonotype was picked up many times. At one of its ends the junction is not consistent with the germline gene, which may arise from a read error. This chain links TRBV29-1 with TRBJ2-5; 9 nucleotides agree with TRBD1. Germline lookup yields CDR1 SQVTM and CDR2 ANQGSEA. This CDR3 has 16 residues. The CDR3 sequence is CSVEGTTRDREETQYF. CDR3 nucleotide sequence: TGCAGCGTAGAAGGAACGACCCGGGACAGGGAAGAGACCCAGTACTTC.

This rearrangement joins TRBV6-2 or TRBV6-3 to TRBJ2-4; D gene ambiguous. The CDR3 is made up of 16 amino acids. Germline V CDR1 and CDR2: MNHEY, SVGEGT. The V gene lost 2 bases and the J gene lost 0 bases, with 11 bases spanning the gap. The CDR3 bases are TGTGCCAGCAGTTACCCTTTGTTGGGAGCCAAAAACATTCAGTACTTC. The encoded protein is CASSYPLLGAKNIQYF.

The chain links TRBV9 to TRBJ2-1; D perhaps matches TRBD2 (6 bases). The germline CDR1 and CDR2 sequences are SGDLS and YYNGEE. V was shortened by 4 bases and J by 8 bases, with 16 bases between the two germline ends. This CDR3 comprises 14 residues. The CDR3: CASSSTISGYEQFF. In nucleotides, the CDR3 is TGTGCCAGCAGCTCGACAATTAGCGGCTATGAGCAGTTCTTC.

V is TRBV27 and J is TRBJ1-1, with D possibly TRBD1 on 5 matching bases. CDR3 length: 15 amino acids. The germline CDR1 and CDR2 sequences are MNHEY and SMNVEV (reference sequence). The V end was cut by 5 bases, the J end by 3 bases, with 16 bases between. CDR3 residues: CASSIEGRRDTEAFF. The CDR3, as DNA: TGTGCCAGCAGTATAGAGGGGAGGCGGGACACTGAAGCTTTCTTT.

The V and J genes are TRBV7-3 and TRBJ2-1, with 7 bases matching TRBD2. The germline V gene encodes CDR1 SGHTA and CDR2 FQGTGA. V shed 5 bases and J 0 bases; nucleotides not matched to a gene: 7. The CDR3 runs 16 residues. The CDR3 nucleotides read TGTGCCAGCAGCACCCTAGGCGGGGGCTCCTACAATGAGCAGTTCTTC. This encodes CASSTLGGGSYNEQFF. The whole variable domain, remainder taken from reference TRBV7-3 and TRBJ2-1, is GAGVSQTPSNKVTEKGKYVELRCDPISGHTALYWYRQSLGQGPEFLIYFQGTGAADDSGLPNDRFFAVRPEGSVSTLKIQRTERGDSAVYLCASSTLGGGSYNEQFFGPGTRLTVL.

The sample holds a few counts of this clonotype. The V gene is TRBV7-9, the J gene TRBJ2-5; D might be TRBD2 (5 bases). The length of the CDR3 is 16 residues. Germline V gene sequence: CDR1 SEHNR, CDR2 FQNEAQ (reference sequence). Trimming took off 0 bases at V and 5 bases at J, with 16 bases between the two ends. CDR3 DNA sequence: TGTGCCAGCAGCTTAGCGTTGGCTCCTTCGGGGGAGACCCAGTACTTC. It codes for CASSLALAPSGETQYF.

This clonotype was seen more than once but under ten times. This chain connects TRBV29-1 to TRBJ1-4, with D unresolved. V was cut by 3 bases and J by 8 bases, with 13 bases left in between. Germline V CDR1 and CDR2: SQVTM, ANQGSEA. This CDR3 is 13 amino acids long. This chain's CDR3 is CSVEQAIGEKLFF. CDR3 DNA: TGCAGCGTTGAGCAGGCCATAGGGGAAAAACTGTTTTTT. Drawing the rest from reference TRBV29-1 and TRBJ1-4, the complete variable domain is SAVISQKPSRDICQRGTSLTIQCQVDSQVTMMFWYRQQPGQSLTLIATANQGSEATYESGFVIDKFPISRPNLTFSTLTVSNMSPEDSSIYLCSVEQAIGEKLFFGSGTQLSVL.

This clonotype occurred many times. The CDR3 bases are TGTGCCAGCAGTTTGGGACTGACCTACGAGCAGTACTTC. Its protein product is CASSLGLTYEQYF. The V and J genes are TRBV12-3 or TRBV12-4 and TRBJ2-7; D is possibly TRBD2 (6 bases). The CDR3 length is 13 residues. Trimming shortened V by 3 bases and J by 2 bases, and 8 bases separated the two germline ends.

The chain has TRBV20-1 and TRBJ1-5; a weak D match, TRBD1 (5 bases). This CDR3 has 13 amino acids. Trimming stripped 0 bases from V and 6 bases from J, with 9 bases between. In germline, CDR1 is DFQATT, CDR2 SNEGSKA (reference sequence). The CDR3 here is CSARDRVPQPQHF. The DNA of the CDR3 is TGCAGTGCTAGAGACAGGGTGCCTCAGCCCCAGCATTTT.

The sample holds a few counts of this clonotype. The chain links TRBV9 to TRBJ2-5; TRBD2 agrees at 14 bases. With V trimmed by 4 bases and J by 0 bases, 8 bases remained unmatched. Germline V gene lookup returns CDR1 SGDLS and CDR2 YYNGEE. The CDR3 spans 18 residues. For the CDR3, the DNA is TGTGCCAGCAGCCCCCGGACTAGCGGGGGGACGTACCAAGAGACCCAGTACTTC. As protein: CASSPRTSGGTYQETQYF. The variable domain in full, with the rest retrieved from reference TRBV9 and TRBJ2-5, is DSGVTQTPKHLITATGQRVTLRCSPRSGDLSVYWYQQSLDQGLQFLIQYYNGEERAKGNILERFSAQQFPDLHSELNLSSLELGDSALYFCASSPRTSGGTYQETQYFGPGTRLLVL.

At least ten counts were recorded for this clonotype. V is TRBV7-2 and J is TRBJ2-1, with D possibly called TRBD1 or TRBD2 (5 bases each). The length of the CDR3 is 13 residues. V gave up 5 bases and J gave up 9 bases, with 14 bases separating them. Germline assignment: CDR1 SGHTA and CDR2 FQGNSA. CDR3 region: CASSPRRGLEQFF. In nucleotides, the CDR3 is TGTGCCAGCAGCCCACGCCGGGGCCTTGAGCAGTTCTTC. Full variable domain (remainder filled in from reference TRBV7-2 and TRBJ2-1): GAGVSQSPSNKVTEKGKDVELRCDPISGHTALYWYRQSLGQGLEFLIYFQGNSAPDKSGLPSDRFSAERTGGSVSTLTIQRTQQEDSAVYLCASSPRRGLEQFFGPGTRLTVL.

This clonotype occurred a few times. The V call is TRBV7-2, the J call TRBJ2-7, with D unclear. This CDR3 is built from 11 residues. V was clipped by 5 bases and J by 3 bases, with 5 bases between them. The germline gives CDR1 SGHTA, CDR2 FQGNSA. CDR3 in DNA: TGTGCCAGCAGCAAGGACTACGAGCAGTACTTC. Amino acid sequence: CASSKDYEQYF.

The V gene is TRBV11-2, the J gene TRBJ2-3, with 7 nucleotides matching TRBD1. The CDR3 runs to 17 residues. The trim removed 2 bases at V and 6 bases at J, leaving 14 bases unmatched. Germline CDR1 reads SGHAT; CDR2 reads FQNNGV. The CDR3 reads CASSLSPGLRGLDTQYF. In DNA, the CDR3 is TGTGCCAGCAGCTTAAGTCCGGGCCTTAGGGGGCTCGATACGCAGTATTTT. The full variable domain, with the rest looked up from reference TRBV11-2 and TRBJ2-3, is EAGVAQSPRYKIIEKRQSVAFWCNPISGHATLYWYQQILGQGPKLLIQFQNNGVVDDSQLPKDRFSAERLKGVDSTLKIQPAKLEDSAVYLCASSLSPGLRGLDTQYFGPGTRLTVL.

The chain recombines TRBV2 with TRBJ2-3; D tentatively reads TRBD1 or TRBD2 (5 bases each). This CDR3 region has 13 residues. V was cut by 3 bases and J by 5 bases, with 9 bases left in between. Per the germline V gene, CDR1 is SNHLY and CDR2 is FYNNEI. As DNA, the CDR3 is TGTGCCAGCAGTGAGGTGGGACGAGATACGCAGTATTTT. It specifies CASSEVGRDTQYF.

In this sample, this clonotype turned up a few times. The chain has TRBV28 and TRBJ2-7; the D gene is possibly TRBD1 (6 bases). Trimming stripped 6 bases from V and 3 bases from J, with 15 bases between. CDR3 size: 14 residues. Germline lookup yields CDR1 MDHEN and CDR2 SYDVKM. Here the CDR3 DNA reads TGTGCCAGCAGCCCCCCACAGGGTGGCTACGAGCAGTACTTC. Protein product: CASSPPQGGYEQYF.

CDR3 in amino acids: CSVEDDRSGGARDEQFF. Here the CDR3 DNA reads TGCAGCGTTGAAGATGACCGGAGCGGGGGGGCCCGGGATGAGCAGTTCTTC. The J gene is TRBJ2-1, the V gene TRBV29-1; 10 bases map to TRBD2. Germline V gives CDR1 SQVTM, CDR2 ANQGSEA. J was trimmed by 8 bases and V by 0 bases; bases with no gene match: 13. CDR3 length: 17 residues.

Only a few counts were recorded for this clonotype. The chain is built from TRBV5-4 and TRBJ1-2; 8 bases are shared with TRBD1. Germline-derived CDR1 and CDR2 are SGHNT and YYREEE (reference sequence). With 0 bases clipped from V and 6 bases from J, the junction kept 7 bases outside the gene matches. The CDR3 consists of 15 residues. The CDR3 DNA is TGTGCCAGCAGCTTGGAATCCAGGGGGCGAAATGGCTACACCTTC. It specifies CASSLESRGRNGYTF.

The chain links TRBV7-2 to TRBJ2-1; D possibly matches TRBD1 or TRBD2 (5 bases each). CDR3 length: 15 amino acids. The V gene's germline CDR1 is SGHTA and CDR2 FQGNSA. The V end was cut by 0 bases, the J end by 7 bases, with 13 bases between. CDR3 DNA sequence: TGTGCCAGCAGCTTAGCGGGGGTCACGGGGAATGAGCAGTTCTTC. The encoded protein is CASSLAGVTGNEQFF.

The chain combines TRBV6-2 or TRBV6-3 with TRBJ1-5, with D uncertain. The CDR3 consists of 12 residues. V lost 5 bases and J lost 11, with 13 bases in between. Germline V gene sequence: CDR1 MNHEY, CDR2 SVGEGT. The CDR3 region is CASSRRPGSQHF. DNA for the CDR3: TGTGCCAGCAGTCGCAGACCTGGGTCCCAGCATTTT.

This clonotype was seen more than once but under ten times. The rearrangement uses TRBV4-1 and TRBJ2-7; 11 bases map to TRBD1. V shed 4 bases, J shed 4 bases, and the junction held 12 bases outside the gene matches. The CDR3 loop spans 17 amino acids. The germline V gene has CDR1 MGHRA and CDR2 YSYEKL. In nucleotides, the CDR3 is TGCGCCAGCAGCCGCAGTACCGGACAGGGGGCTACATACGAGCAGTACTTC. The encoded protein is CASSRSTGQGATYEQYF.

This sequence joins TRBV7-9 and TRBJ2-3, with 7 bases aligning to TRBD2. CDR3 size: 16 residues. The V segment lost 6 bases and the J segment 0 bases; nucleotides outside the gene matches: 9. The germline V gene has CDR1 SEHNR and CDR2 FQNEAQ (reference sequence). This chain's CDR3 is CASSPFLAASTDTQYF. DNA of the CDR3: TGTGCCAGCAGTCCCTTCCTAGCGGCTAGCACAGATACGCAGTATTTT.

The chain couples TRBV5-1 to TRBJ2-6; no definite D call. V shed 7 bases and J shed 0 bases, with 2 bases lying between them. CDR3 size: 12 residues. Germline CDR1 SGHRS, CDR2 YFSETQ. In DNA form, the CDR3 reads TGCGCCAGCGGCTCTGGGGCCAACGTCCTGACTTTC. Encoded protein: CASGSGANVLTF. Complete variable domain (other parts from reference TRBV5-1 and TRBJ2-6): KAGVTQTPRYLIKTRGQQVTLSCSPISGHRSVSWYQQTPGQGLQFLFEYFSETQRNKGNFPGRFSGRQFSNSRSEMNVSTLELGDSALYLCASGSGANVLTFGAGSRLTVL.

This clonotype has a handful of counts. The chain joins TRBV7-9 to TRBJ1-1, with 7 bases lining up with TRBD1. Germline V gives CDR1 SEHNR, CDR2 FQNEAQ (reference sequence). The junction had 3 bases not matched to a gene; V was cut back by 5 bases and J by 0 bases. This CDR3 is 14 amino acids long. DNA for the CDR3: TGTGCCAGCAGCCGACAGGGTTTGAACACTGAAGCTTTCTTT. This sequence encodes CASSRQGLNTEAFF.

The chain combines TRBV7-9 with TRBJ2-3; possibly TRBD2 for D (6 bases). V was trimmed by 6 bases and J by 3 bases, leaving 10 bases between them. Germline CDR1 reads SEHNR; CDR2 reads FQNEAQ (reference sequence). The CDR3 extends over 13 amino acids. The CDR3: CASRRRETDTQYF. DNA for the CDR3: TGTGCCAGCAGACGCCGGGAGACAGATACGCAGTATTTT.

This clonotype was observed a few times. The chain carries TRBV27 and TRBJ1-4; D may be TRBD1 (6 bases). The CDR3 sequence is 14 residues long. Germline lookup yields CDR1 MNHEY and CDR2 SMNVEV (reference sequence). V lost 3 bases to trimming and J lost 8 bases, with 13 bases between them. CDR3 residues: CASSLNRAAEKLFF. In nucleotides, the CDR3 is TGTGCCAGCAGTTTGAACAGGGCGGCGGAAAAACTGTTTTTT.

This clonotype was seen ten or more times. V and J are TRBV10-3 and TRBJ2-1, with D possibly matching TRBD2 (5 bases). CDR3 length: 15 residues. Trimming took off 3 bases at V and 7 bases at J, with 16 bases between the two ends. The germline V gene encodes CDR1 ENHRY and CDR2 SYGVKD. The CDR3: CAISDQRDQPNEQFF. In DNA form, the CDR3 reads TGTGCCATCAGTGATCAGAGGGATCAGCCGAATGAGCAGTTCTTC.

This clonotype turned up a few times. The rearrangement links TRBV15 to TRBJ2-1; 14 bases agree with TRBD2. The CDR3 is made up of 21 amino acids. The V segment lost 5 bases and the J segment 9 bases; nucleotides outside the gene matches: 24. Germline V gives CDR1 LNHNV, CDR2 YYDKDF (reference sequence). The CDR3 region has the DNA TGTGCCACCAGCCACAAGAGACTAGCGGGGGGGCATCAACGGGAATGGGCTGAGCAGTTCTTC. It specifies CATSHKRLAGGHQREWAEQFF.